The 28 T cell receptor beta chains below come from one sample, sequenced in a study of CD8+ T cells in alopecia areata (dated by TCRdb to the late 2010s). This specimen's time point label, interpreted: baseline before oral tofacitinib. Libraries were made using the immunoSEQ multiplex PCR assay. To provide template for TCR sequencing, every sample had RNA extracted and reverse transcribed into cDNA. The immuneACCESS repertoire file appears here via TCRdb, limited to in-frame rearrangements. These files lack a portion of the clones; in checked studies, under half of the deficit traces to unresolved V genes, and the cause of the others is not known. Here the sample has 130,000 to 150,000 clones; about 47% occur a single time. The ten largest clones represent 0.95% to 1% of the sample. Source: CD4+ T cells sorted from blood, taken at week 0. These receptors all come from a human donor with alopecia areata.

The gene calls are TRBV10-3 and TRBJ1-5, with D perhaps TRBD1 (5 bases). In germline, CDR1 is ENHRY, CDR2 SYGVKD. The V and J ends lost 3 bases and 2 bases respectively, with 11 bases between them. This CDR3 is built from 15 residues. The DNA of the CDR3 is TGTGCCATCAGTGACCCAGGGTACGGCAATCAGCCCCAGCATTTT. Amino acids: CAISDPGYGNQPQHF.

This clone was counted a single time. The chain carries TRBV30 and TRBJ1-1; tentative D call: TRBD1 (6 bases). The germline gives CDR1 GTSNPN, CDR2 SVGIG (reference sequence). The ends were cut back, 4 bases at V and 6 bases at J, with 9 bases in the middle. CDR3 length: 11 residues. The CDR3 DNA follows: TGTGCCTGGACCGACAGGTCTGAAGCTTTCTTT. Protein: CAWTDRSEAFF.

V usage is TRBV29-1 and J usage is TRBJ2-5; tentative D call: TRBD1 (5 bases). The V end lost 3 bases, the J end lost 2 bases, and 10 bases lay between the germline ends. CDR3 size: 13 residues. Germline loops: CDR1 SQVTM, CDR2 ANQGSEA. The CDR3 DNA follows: TGCAGCGTTGATAGACAGACTCAAGAGACCCAGTACTTC. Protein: CSVDRQTQETQYF.

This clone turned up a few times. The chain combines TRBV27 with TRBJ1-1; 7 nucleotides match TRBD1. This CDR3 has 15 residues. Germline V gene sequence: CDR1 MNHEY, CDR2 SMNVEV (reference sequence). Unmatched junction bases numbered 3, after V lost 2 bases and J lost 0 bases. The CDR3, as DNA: TGTGCCAGCAGTTTAGGGACAGTGATGAACACTGAAGCTTTCTTT. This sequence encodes CASSLGTVMNTEAFF.

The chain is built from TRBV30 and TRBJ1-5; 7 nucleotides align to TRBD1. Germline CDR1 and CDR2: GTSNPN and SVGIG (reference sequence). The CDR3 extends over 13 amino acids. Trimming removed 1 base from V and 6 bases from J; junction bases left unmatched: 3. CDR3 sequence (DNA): TGTGCCTGGAGTGGGTCAGGGGGTCAGCCCCAGCATTTT. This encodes CAWSGSGGQPQHF.

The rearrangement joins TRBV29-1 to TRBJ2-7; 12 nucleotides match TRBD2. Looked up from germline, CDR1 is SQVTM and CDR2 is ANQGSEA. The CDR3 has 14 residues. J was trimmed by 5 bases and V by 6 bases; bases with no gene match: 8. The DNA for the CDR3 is TGCAGCGTGGTCCTAGCGGGAGGGCATCACGAGCAGTACTTC. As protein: CSVVLAGGHHEQYF.

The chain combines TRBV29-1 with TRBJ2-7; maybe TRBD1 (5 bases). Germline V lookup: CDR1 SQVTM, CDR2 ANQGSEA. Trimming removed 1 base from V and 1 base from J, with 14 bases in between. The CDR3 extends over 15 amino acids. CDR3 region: CSVEVVDKSSYEQYF. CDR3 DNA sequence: TGCAGCGTTGAAGTCGTGGACAAAAGTTCCTACGAGCAGTACTTC.

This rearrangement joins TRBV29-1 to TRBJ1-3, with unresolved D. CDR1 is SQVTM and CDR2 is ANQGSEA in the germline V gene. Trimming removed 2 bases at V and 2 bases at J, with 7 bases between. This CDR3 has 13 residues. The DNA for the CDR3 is TGCAGCGTTGAATGGGTCCCTGGAAACACCATATATTTT. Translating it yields CSVEWVPGNTIYF. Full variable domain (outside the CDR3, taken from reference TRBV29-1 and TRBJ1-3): SAVISQKPSRDICQRGTSLTIQCQVDSQVTMMFWYRQQPGQSLTLIATANQGSEATYESGFVIDKFPISRPNLTFSTLTVSNMSPEDSSIYLCSVEWVPGNTIYFGEGSWLTVV.

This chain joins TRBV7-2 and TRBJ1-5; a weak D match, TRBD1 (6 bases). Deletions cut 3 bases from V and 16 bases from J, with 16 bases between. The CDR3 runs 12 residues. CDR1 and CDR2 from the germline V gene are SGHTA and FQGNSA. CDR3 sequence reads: CASSFPPRGQHF. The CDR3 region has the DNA TGTGCCAGCAGCTTCCCTCCCAGGGGCCAACATTTT.

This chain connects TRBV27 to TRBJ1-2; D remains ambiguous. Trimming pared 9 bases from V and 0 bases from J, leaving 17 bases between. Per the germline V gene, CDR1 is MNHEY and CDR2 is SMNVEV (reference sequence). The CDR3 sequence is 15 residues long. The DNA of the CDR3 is TGTGCCAGTCGGCCGTCGGGAAGGGCTAACTATGGCTACACCTTC. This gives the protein CASRPSGRANYGYTF.

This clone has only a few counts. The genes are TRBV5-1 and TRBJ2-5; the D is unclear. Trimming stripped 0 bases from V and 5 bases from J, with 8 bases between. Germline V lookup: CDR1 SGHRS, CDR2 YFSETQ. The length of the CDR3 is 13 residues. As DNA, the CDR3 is TGCGCCAGCAGCTTGGAGCCCTGGGAGACCCAGTACTTC. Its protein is CASSLEPWETQYF.

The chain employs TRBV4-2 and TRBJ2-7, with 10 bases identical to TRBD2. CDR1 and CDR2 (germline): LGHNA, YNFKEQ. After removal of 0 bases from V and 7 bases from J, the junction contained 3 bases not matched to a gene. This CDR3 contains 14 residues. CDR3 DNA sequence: TGTGCCAGCAGCCAAGAGACGACTAGCGGGGAGCAGTACTTC. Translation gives CASSQETTSGEQYF.

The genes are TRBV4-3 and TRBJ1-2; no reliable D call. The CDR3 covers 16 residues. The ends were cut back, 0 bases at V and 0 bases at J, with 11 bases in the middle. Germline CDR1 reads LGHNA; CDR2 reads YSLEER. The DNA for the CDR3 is TGCGCCAGCAGCCAAGACATAGTTCGAGCTAACTATGGCTACACCTTC. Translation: CASSQDIVRANYGYTF.

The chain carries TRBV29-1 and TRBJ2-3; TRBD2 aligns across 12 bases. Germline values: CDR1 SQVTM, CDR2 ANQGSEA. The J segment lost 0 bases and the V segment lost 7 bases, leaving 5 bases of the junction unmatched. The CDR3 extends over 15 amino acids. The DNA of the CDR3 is TGCAGCGCTAGCGGGAGGGGGACTAGCACAGATACGCAGTATTTT. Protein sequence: CSASGRGTSTDTQYF.

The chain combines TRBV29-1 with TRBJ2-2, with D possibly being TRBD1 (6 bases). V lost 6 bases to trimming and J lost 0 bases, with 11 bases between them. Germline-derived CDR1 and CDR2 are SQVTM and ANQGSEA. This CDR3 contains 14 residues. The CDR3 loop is CSVTGTTNTGELFF. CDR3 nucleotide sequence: TGCAGCGTCACCGGGACAACGAACACCGGGGAGCTGTTTTTT.

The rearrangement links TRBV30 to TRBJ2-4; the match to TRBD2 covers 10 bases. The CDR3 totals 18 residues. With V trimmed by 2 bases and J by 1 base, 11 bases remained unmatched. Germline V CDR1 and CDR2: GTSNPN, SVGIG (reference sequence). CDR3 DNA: TGTGCCTGGAGTATCCCAGCGGGAGGGCCTGGGGCCAAAAACATTCAGTACTTC. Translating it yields CAWSIPAGGPGAKNIQYF.

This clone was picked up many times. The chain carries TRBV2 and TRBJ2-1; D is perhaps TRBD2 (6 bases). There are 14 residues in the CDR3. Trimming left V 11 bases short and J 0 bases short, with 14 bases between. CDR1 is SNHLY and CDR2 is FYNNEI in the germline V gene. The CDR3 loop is CAGHTSNSYNEQFF. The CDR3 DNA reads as TGTGCCGGACACACTAGCAACTCCTACAATGAGCAGTTCTTC.

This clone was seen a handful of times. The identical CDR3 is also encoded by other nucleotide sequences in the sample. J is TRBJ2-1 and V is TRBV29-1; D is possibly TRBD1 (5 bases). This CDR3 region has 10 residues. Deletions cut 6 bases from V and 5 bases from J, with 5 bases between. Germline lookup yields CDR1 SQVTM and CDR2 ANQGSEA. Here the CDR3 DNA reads TGCAGCGTAGGGGACAATGAGCAGTTCTTC. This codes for CSVGDNEQFF.

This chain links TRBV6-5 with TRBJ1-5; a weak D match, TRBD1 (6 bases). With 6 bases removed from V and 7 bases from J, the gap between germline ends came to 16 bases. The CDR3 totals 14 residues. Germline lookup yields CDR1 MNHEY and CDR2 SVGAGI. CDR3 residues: CASSPRGGEQPQHF. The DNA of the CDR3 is TGTGCCAGCAGCCCCCGCGGGGGCGAACAGCCCCAGCATTTT.

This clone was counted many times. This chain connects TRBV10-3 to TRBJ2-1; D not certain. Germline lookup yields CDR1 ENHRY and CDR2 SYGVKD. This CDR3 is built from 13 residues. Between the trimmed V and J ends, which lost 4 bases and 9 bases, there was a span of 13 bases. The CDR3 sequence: CAISAPRLVEQFF. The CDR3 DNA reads TGTGCCATCAGTGCCCCCCGGTTGGTTGAGCAGTTCTTC.

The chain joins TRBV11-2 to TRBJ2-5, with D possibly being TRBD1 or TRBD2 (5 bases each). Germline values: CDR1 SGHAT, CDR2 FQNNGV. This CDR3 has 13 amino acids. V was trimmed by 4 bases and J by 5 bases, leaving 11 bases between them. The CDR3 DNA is TGTGCCAGCAGCTCGGGACCTGAGGAGACCCAGTACTTC. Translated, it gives CASSSGPEETQYF.

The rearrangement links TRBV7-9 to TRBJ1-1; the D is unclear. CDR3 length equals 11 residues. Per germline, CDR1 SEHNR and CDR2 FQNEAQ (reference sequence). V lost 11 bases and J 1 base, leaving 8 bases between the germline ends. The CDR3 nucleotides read TGTGCCCCCGGGCCGAACACTGAAGCTTTCTTT. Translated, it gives CAPGPNTEAFF.

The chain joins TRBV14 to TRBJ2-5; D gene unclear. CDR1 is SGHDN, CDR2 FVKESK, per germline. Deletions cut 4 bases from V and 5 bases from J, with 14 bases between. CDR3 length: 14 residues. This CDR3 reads CASSRTHGVETQYF. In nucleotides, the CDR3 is TGTGCCAGCAGCCGGACCCATGGGGTGGAGACCCAGTACTTC.

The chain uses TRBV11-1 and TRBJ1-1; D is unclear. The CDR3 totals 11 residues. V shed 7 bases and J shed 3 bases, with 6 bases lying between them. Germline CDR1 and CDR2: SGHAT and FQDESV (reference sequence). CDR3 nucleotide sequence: TGTGCCAGCAAGGACTACACTGAAGCTTTCTTT. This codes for CASKDYTEAFF.

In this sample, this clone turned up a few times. CDR3 sequence (DNA): TGTGCCAGCAGCTCCCCCTACGAGCAGTACTTC. Translated, it gives CASSSPYEQYF. The chain carries TRBV7-2 and TRBJ2-7, with D unresolved. CDR1 SGHTA and CDR2 FQGNSA come from the germline V gene. The CDR3 covers 11 residues. V lost 4 bases to trimming and J lost 2 bases, with 3 bases between them.

Here the CDR3 DNA reads TGTGCCAGCAGCCCCGGACAGGGGGACTACTATGGCTACACCTTC. Translating gives CASSPGQGDYYGYTF. The chain combines TRBV7-8 with TRBJ1-2; TRBD1 aligns across 10 bases. The V segment lost 5 bases and the J segment 3 bases; nucleotides outside the gene matches: 6. The germline CDR1 and CDR2 sequences are SGHVS and FQNEAQ. CDR3 length: 15 amino acids.

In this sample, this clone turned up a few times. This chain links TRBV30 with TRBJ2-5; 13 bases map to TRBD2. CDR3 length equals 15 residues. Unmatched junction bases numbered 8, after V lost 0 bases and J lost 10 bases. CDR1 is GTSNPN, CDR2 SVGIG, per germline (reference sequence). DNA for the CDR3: TGTGCCTGGAGTGTTATTACTAGCGGGAGGGTACTCCAGTACTTC. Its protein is CAWSVITSGRVLQYF.

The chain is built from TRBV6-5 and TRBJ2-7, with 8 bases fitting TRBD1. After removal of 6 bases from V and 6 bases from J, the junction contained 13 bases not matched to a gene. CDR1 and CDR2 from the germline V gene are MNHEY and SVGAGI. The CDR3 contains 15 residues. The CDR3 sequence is CASRDSTGAGGEQYF. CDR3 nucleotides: TGTGCCAGCAGGGACTCGACAGGGGCCGGGGGCGAGCAGTACTTC.